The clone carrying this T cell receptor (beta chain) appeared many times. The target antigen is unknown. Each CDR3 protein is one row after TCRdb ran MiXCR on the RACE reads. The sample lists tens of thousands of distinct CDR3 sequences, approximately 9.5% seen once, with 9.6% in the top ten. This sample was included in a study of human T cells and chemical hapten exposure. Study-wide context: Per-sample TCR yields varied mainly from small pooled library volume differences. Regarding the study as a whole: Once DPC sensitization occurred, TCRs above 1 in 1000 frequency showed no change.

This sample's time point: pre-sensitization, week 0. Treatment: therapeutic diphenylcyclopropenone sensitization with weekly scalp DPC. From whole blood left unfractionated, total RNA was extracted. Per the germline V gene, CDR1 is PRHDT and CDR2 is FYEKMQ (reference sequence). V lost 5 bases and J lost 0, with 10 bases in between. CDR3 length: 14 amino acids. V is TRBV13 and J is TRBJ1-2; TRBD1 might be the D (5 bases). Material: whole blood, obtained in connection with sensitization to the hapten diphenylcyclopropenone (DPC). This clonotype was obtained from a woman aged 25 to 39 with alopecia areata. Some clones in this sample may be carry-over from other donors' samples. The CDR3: CASSTSTANYGYTF. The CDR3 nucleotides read TGTGCCAGCAGCACTTCGACAGCTAACTATGGCTACACCTTC. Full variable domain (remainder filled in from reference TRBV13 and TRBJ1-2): AAGVIQSPRHLIKEKRETATLKCYPIPRHDTVYWYQQGPGQDPQFLISFYEKMQSDKGSIPDRFSAQQFSDYHSELNMSSLELGDSALYFCASSTSTANYGYTFGSGTRLTVV.